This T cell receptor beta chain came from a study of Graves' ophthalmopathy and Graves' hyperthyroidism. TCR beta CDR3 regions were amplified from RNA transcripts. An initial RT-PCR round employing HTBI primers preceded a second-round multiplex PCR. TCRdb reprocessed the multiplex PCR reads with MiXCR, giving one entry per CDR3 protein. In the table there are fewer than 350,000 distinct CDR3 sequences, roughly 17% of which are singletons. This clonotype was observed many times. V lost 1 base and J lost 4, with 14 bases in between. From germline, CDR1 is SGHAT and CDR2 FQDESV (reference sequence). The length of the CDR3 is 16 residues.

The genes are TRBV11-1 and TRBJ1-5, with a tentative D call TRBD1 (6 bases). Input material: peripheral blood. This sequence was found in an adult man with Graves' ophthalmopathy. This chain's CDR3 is CASSLDSLGGNQPQHF. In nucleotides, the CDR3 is TGTGCCAGCAGCTTAGATTCGTTAGGGGGGAATCAGCCCCAGCATTTT.